The next 18 T cell receptor beta chains were all read from a single sample in a study of blood T cells in healthy people across ages. A second PCR, run for about 6 to 11 cycles, used a sample-barcoded 5' primer plus a J-beta primer mix. Each CDR3 protein is one row after TCRdb ran MiXCR on the 5' RACE reads. The sample lists fewer than 900,000 distinct CDR3 sequences; roughly 49% were seen once. The sample taken for sequencing was blood. These receptors came from a woman in her fifties or sixties in good health.

This clonotype has only a few counts. The V and J genes are TRBV5-1 and TRBJ2-1; D might be TRBD2 (5 bases). Between the trimmed V and J ends, which lost 5 bases and 4 bases, there was a span of 16 bases. The germline V gene has CDR1 SGHRS and CDR2 YFSETQ. The CDR3 totals 15 residues. This CDR3 reads CASREGIGPYNEQFF. In DNA form, the CDR3 reads TGCGCCAGCAGAGAGGGAATAGGGCCTTACAATGAGCAGTTCTTC.

This clonotype has just a few counts. The CDR3 region has the DNA TGTGCCACTTCAGGTAGCACAGATACGCAGTATTTT. It encodes CATSGSTDTQYF. The chain combines TRBV6-2 or TRBV6-3 with TRBJ2-3, with D hard to call. CDR3 length: 12 amino acids. Germline loops: CDR1 MNHEY, CDR2 SVGEGT. V dropped 10 bases and J dropped 0 bases, with 8 bases sitting between them.

CDR3: CASSFQRQVNEQFF. As DNA, the CDR3 is TGTGCCAGCAGTTTTCAGCGACAGGTCAATGAGCAGTTCTTC. The rearrangement links TRBV12-3 or TRBV12-4 to TRBJ2-1; tentatively, D is TRBD1 (6 bases). The CDR3 has 14 amino acids. Between the trimmed V and J ends, which lost 3 bases and 6 bases, there was a span of 12 bases.

The chain uses TRBV20-1 and TRBJ1-2; unclear D gene. V lost 5 bases to trimming and J lost 6 bases, with 16 bases between them. CDR1 DFQATT and CDR2 SNEGSKA come from the germline V gene (reference sequence). The CDR3 spans 13 residues. The CDR3 region has the DNA TGCAGTGCTCTCATTGAGTGGGCCGATGGCTACACCTTC. Its protein product is CSALIEWADGYTF.

A remark on this clonotype: The junction shows a germline mismatch at one end, possibly a read error. The chain joins TRBV11-1 to TRBJ2-3; D perhaps matches TRBD1 (6 bases). The CDR3 spans 15 residues. CDR1 and CDR2 (germline): SGHAT, FQDESV (reference sequence). The chain's CDR3 is CASSSVRTATATQYF. CDR3 DNA sequence: TGTGCCAGCAGCTCAGTCCGGACAGCCACAGCTACGCAGTATTTT.

This clonotype was seen more than once but under ten times. A much larger clone sits a single nucleotide away, making a read error possible. The rearrangement joins TRBV10-3 to TRBJ2-7; 7 bases align to TRBD1. This CDR3 region has 13 residues. CDR1 is ENHRY and CDR2 is SYGVKD in the germline V gene. The CDR3 here is CAVREGQAYEQYF. As DNA, the CDR3 is TGTGCCGTCAGGGAAGGACAGGCCTACGAGCAGTACTTC.

The genes are TRBV18 and TRBJ2-7, with 9 bases matching TRBD1. The CDR3 loop spans 16 amino acids. CDR1 KGHSH and CDR2 LQKENI come from the germline V gene. Germline trimming cut 2 bases from V and 4 bases from J; bases unmatched to any gene: 9. CDR3 coding DNA: TGTGCCAGCTCACCAGGGACCCCCGGGACAGGGTACGAGCAGTACTTC. Residues: CASSPGTPGTGYEQYF.

This clonotype was detected a few times. J is TRBJ1-5 and V is TRBV20-1, with 10 positions matching TRBD1. CDR1 is DFQATT, CDR2 SNEGSKA, per germline (reference sequence). The CDR3 covers 14 residues. Trimming cost V 3 bases and J 5 bases; bases outside gene matches: 4. The CDR3 DNA is TGCAGTGCTAGGGAAGGACAGGGGGATCAGCCCCAGCATTTT. It is translated as CSAREGQGDQPQHF.

There are many counts of this clonotype. The rearrangement uses TRBV7-2 and TRBJ1-2; D is undetermined. Germline V gene data show CDR1 as SGHTA and CDR2 as FQGNSA. The CDR3 runs to 15 residues. Trimming pared 5 bases from V and 0 bases from J, leaving 13 bases between. The DNA of the CDR3 is TGTGCCAGCAGCGTAGGTCCCGGCCCTAACTATGGCTACACCTTC. This sequence encodes CASSVGPGPNYGYTF.

The chain has TRBV6-2 or TRBV6-3 and TRBJ1-5, with D perhaps TRBD1 (5 bases). Germline values: CDR1 MNHEY, CDR2 SVGEGT. The CDR3 extends over 16 amino acids. Trimming stripped 2 bases from V and 0 bases from J, with 11 bases between. The CDR3 nucleotides read TGTGCCAGCAGTTACGACAGACCCTATAGCAATCAGCCCCAGCATTTT. This gives the protein CASSYDRPYSNQPQHF.

This clonotype showed up just a few times. The rearrangement joins TRBV5-5 to TRBJ1-2; a possible D gene is TRBD1 (6 bases). The germline V and J ends were trimmed by 4 bases and 8 bases, with 18 bases remaining between them. CDR1 and CDR2 (germline): SGHKS, YYEKEE (reference sequence). The length of the CDR3 is 14 residues. The CDR3 coding sequence is TGTGCCAGCAGCGGGGACATCCGGGCGAGGGGCTACACCTTC. Translation gives CASSGDIRARGYTF.

The genes are TRBV7-9 and TRBJ1-5; D possibly corresponds to TRBD1 (6 bases). Trimming cost V 3 bases and J 4 bases, with 13 bases left between them. The CDR3 consists of 15 residues. Germline V lookup: CDR1 SEHNR, CDR2 FQNEAQ (reference sequence). As DNA, the CDR3 is TGTGCCAGCAGCTTGAACAGGGCGAATAATCAGCCCCAGCATTTT. Amino acid sequence: CASSLNRANNQPQHF. The whole variable domain, filled in from reference TRBV7-9 and TRBJ1-5, reads DTGVSQNPRHKITKRGQNVTFRCDPISEHNRLYWYRQTLGQGPEFLTYFQNEAQLEKSRLLSDRFSAERPKGSFSTLEIQRTEQGDSAMYLCASSLNRANNQPQHFGDGTRLSIL.

The genes are TRBV28 and TRBJ2-2; D is undetermined. Trimming shortened V by 7 bases and J by 3 bases, and 6 bases separated the two germline ends. There are 12 residues in the CDR3. Per germline, CDR1 MDHEN and CDR2 SYDVKM. The CDR3 protein is CASNVYTGELFF. The CDR3 coding sequence is TGTGCCAGCAACGTTTACACCGGGGAGCTGTTTTTT.

The chain uses TRBV20-1 and TRBJ2-2; the D is unclear. With 1 base removed from V and 7 bases from J, the gap between germline ends came to 4 bases. CDR3 length: 11 residues. Germline CDR1 and CDR2: DFQATT and SNEGSKA (reference sequence). CDR3 protein: CSARAIGELFF. CDR3 bases: TGCAGTGCTAGAGCTATCGGGGAGCTGTTTTTT.

This sequence joins TRBV2 and TRBJ2-5, with D perhaps TRBD1 or TRBD2 (6 bases each). This CDR3 comprises 15 residues. The germline gives CDR1 SNHLY, CDR2 FYNNEI. V lost 1 base, J lost 4 bases, and 13 bases lay in between. The CDR3 region is CASSEGGGPGETQYF. The CDR3, as DNA: TGTGCCAGCAGTGAAGGAGGGGGGCCAGGAGAGACCCAGTACTTC.

The table lists this clonotype with a few counts. V gene TRBV7-2 combines with J gene TRBJ2-3; D not certain. Germline V gene lookup returns CDR1 SGHTA and CDR2 FQGNSA. Trimming cost V 5 bases and J 3 bases, with 15 bases left between them. This CDR3 has 15 residues. This CDR3 reads CASSQEGQLTDTQYF. The DNA of the CDR3 is TGTGCCAGCAGCCAGGAAGGGCAACTTACAGATACGCAGTATTTT.

This chain connects TRBV5-5 to TRBJ1-2; 7 nucleotides line up with TRBD1. The CDR3 loop spans 15 amino acids. CDR1 and CDR2 from the germline V gene are SGHKS and YYEKEE (reference sequence). J lost 0 bases, V lost 2 bases, and 4 bases had no gene match. The CDR3, as DNA: TGTGCCAGCAGCTTAGGGGACAGCACTAACTATGGCTACACCTTC. Protein sequence: CASSLGDSTNYGYTF.

A few counts support this clonotype. The CDR3 sequence is CASSTGTAGEQYF. Here the CDR3 DNA reads TGTGCCAGCAGTACGGGGACAGCGGGCGAGCAGTACTTC. The chain joins TRBV12-3 or TRBV12-4 to TRBJ2-4, with D maybe TRBD1 (7 bases). The better agreement between TRBJ2-7 and the DNA end casts doubt on the J call. The CDR3 is 13 amino acids.